These T cell receptor beta chains were read from a single sample in a study of cytomegalovirus exposure and HLA in healthy donors. Sequenced by immunoSEQ multiplex PCR; TCRdb stores in-frame clones only, minus some. The data contain 120,000 to 150,000 clones, under 90% of them seen just once; the ten biggest clones take up 2% to 2.5%. Sequencing was done on a sample of PBMCs. The source is a boy aged 2 to 10 in good health and CMV-seronegative. Both conserved end residues are part of each CDR3. A D gene is named only where the DNA matches it firmly. Where a row states a size, it is once, few, many or the class of an expanded clone; other rows omit it.

j_call: TRBJ1-5
d_call: -
clone_size: few
v_call: TRBV9
cdr3_nt: TGTGCCAGCAGCGATACAGGGAATAGTCAGCCCCAGCATTTT
cdr3_aa: CASSDTGNSQPQHF

j_call: TRBJ1-1
d_call: -
clone_size: -
v_call: TRBV7-2
cdr3_nt: TGTGCCAGCAGCTTAGTAGGACAGAACACTGAAGCTTTCTTT
cdr3_aa: CASSLVGQNTEAFF

j_call: TRBJ1-1
d_call: TRBD1
clone_size: -
v_call: TRBV9
cdr3_nt: TGTGCCAGCAGCGTAGATCTGACAGGGGGTTCCGCTGAAGCTTTCTTT
cdr3_aa: CASSVDLTGGSAEAFF

j_call: TRBJ1-6
d_call: -
clone_size: few
v_call: TRBV2
cdr3_nt: TGTGCCAGCACAAGGGACAATCCTCAGTCACCCCTCCACTTT
cdr3_aa: CASTRDNPQSPLHF

j_call: TRBJ2-3
d_call: -
clone_size: -
v_call: TRBV5-1
cdr3_nt: TGCGCCAGCAGCCCGATCCGGGTCCCAGGGGATACGCAGTATTTT
cdr3_aa: CASSPIRVPGDTQYF

j_call: TRBJ2-7
d_call: TRBD1
clone_size: few
v_call: TRBV19
cdr3_nt: TGTGCCACTGCTCATGGGACAGGGTTCTACGAGCAGTACTTC
cdr3_aa: CATAHGTGFYEQYF

j_call: TRBJ2-2
d_call: -
clone_size: -
v_call: TRBV18
cdr3_nt: TGTGCCAGCTCAGTGGAGGTAGCCTCTCAGCTGTTTTTT
cdr3_aa: CASSVEVASQLFF

j_call: TRBJ2-7
d_call: -
clone_size: -
v_call: TRBV19
cdr3_nt: TGTGCCAGTAGTATGGGAGAGCCCTACGAGCAGTACTTC
cdr3_aa: CASSMGEPYEQYF

j_call: TRBJ1-2
d_call: -
clone_size: -
v_call: TRBV9
cdr3_nt: TGTGCCAGCAGCGTAGAGCCTGCCAACTATGGCTACACCTTC
cdr3_aa: CASSVEPANYGYTF

j_call: TRBJ1-6
d_call: TRBD1
clone_size: -
v_call: TRBV7-6
cdr3_nt: TGTGCCAGCAGTCAAGGGGGCTCCCTTGGTCTACCCCTCCACTTT
cdr3_aa: CASSQGGSLGLPLHF

j_call: TRBJ2-7
d_call: -
clone_size: -
v_call: TRBV4-3
cdr3_nt: TGCGCCAGCAGCCAAGATATCATAGCTGAGGTCTCCTACGAGCAGTACTTC
cdr3_aa: CASSQDIIAEVSYEQYF

j_call: TRBJ2-7
d_call: -
clone_size: few
v_call: TRBV27
cdr3_nt: TGTGCCAGCAGCGGACAGCCCATGGGTTCCTACGAGCAGTACTTC
cdr3_aa: CASSGQPMGSYEQYF

j_call: TRBJ2-3
d_call: -
clone_size: -
v_call: TRBV4-3
cdr3_nt: TGCGCCAGCAGCCAGACCGACCCCCTATCCGGACTCGACGACACAGATACGCAGTATTTT
cdr3_aa: CASSQTDPLSGLDDTDTQYF

j_call: TRBJ2-5
d_call: TRBD2
clone_size: -
v_call: TRBV2
cdr3_nt: TGTGCCAGCAGTTACCTGCGGCGTCGAGCGGGAGCCCAAGAGACCCAGTACTTC
cdr3_aa: CASSYLRRRAGAQETQYF

j_call: TRBJ2-1
d_call: TRBD2
clone_size: -
v_call: TRBV29-1
cdr3_nt: TGCAGGGCTACTAGCGGAGCCTACAATGAGCAGTTCTTC
cdr3_aa: CRATSGAYNEQFF

j_call: TRBJ1-2
d_call: -
clone_size: -
v_call: TRBV27
cdr3_nt: TGTGCCAGCAGTTTATCTCGGGAACACTATGGCTACACCTTC
cdr3_aa: CASSLSREHYGYTF